Listed here is a single T cell receptor beta chain. TCR beta VDJ and CDR3 were profiled, and genomic DNA was the template. TCRdb analysed the reads with MiXCR anew, one entry per CDR3 protein. This sample carries 200,000 to 250,000 distinct CDR3 sequences, over 60% of them seen once, and the ten largest clones take 25% to 30%. This entry belongs to a study of CD8+CD57+ T cells in acquired aplastic anemia. This TCR was recovered from a human donor in good health. Sequenced material: sorted CD4+, CD8+, or CD8+CD57+ T cells (not recorded which) from PBMCs.

The CDR3 coding sequence is TGTGCCAGCAGCTTAGCCGAAGGGTACGATACGCAGTATTTT. It specifies CASSLAEGYDTQYF. The V gene is TRBV7-2, the J gene TRBJ2-3; D gene unclear. The CDR3 runs 14 residues. Trimming removed 0 bases from V and 6 bases from J, with 10 bases in between. Germline assignment: CDR1 SGHTA and CDR2 FQGNSA. The full variable domain, rest sourced from reference TRBV7-2 and TRBJ2-3, is GAGVSQSPSNKVTEKGKDVELRCDPISGHTALYWYRQSLGQGLEFLIYFQGNSAPDKSGLPSDRFSAERTGGSVSTLTIQRTQQEDSAVYLCASSLAEGYDTQYFGPGTRLTVL.